This T cell receptor (beta chain) appears in the sequencing data of a study of B cell selection in AIRE deficiency. Broader study findings: Healthy Tconv contained roughly two fifths of shared healthy Treg sequences; only TCRbeta sequenced. Shorter CDR3s marked shared Treg sequences, biased toward few non-templated insertions. Approximately 30% of healthy-donor shared Treg TCRbeta sequences appeared in patient Tconv cells. In TCRBV usage, CDR3 length and diversity, patient Tconv and Treg cells matched healthy donors.

In the case of this clone: Antigen unknown.

Sorting defined conventional CD4 T cells as CD4+CD127+. Here immunoSEQ multiplex PCR was the method, and the copy in TCRdb shows in-frame clones only, minus some. The sample has 20,000 to 30,000 clones, approximately 97% seen once. The specimen was conventional CD4+ T cells sorted from PBMCs. The clonotype was recovered from a human donor with AIRE deficiency.

CDR3 bases: TGTGCCAGCAGCCTAGGGACTAGCGGGAGGTTGGAGGAGCAGTACTTC. It translates to CASSLGTSGRLEEQYF. The chain has TRBV7-8 and TRBJ2-7; TRBD2 matches at 15 bases. CDR3 size: 16 residues. Looked up from germline, CDR1 is SGHVS and CDR2 is FQNEAQ. Trimming at V came to 5 bases and at J to 7 bases, leaving 9 bases not matched to a gene. The variable domain in full, with the rest retrieved from reference TRBV7-8 and TRBJ2-7, is GAGVSQSPRYKVAKRGQDVALRCDPISGHVSLFWYQQALGQGPEFLTYFQNEAQLDKSGLPSDRFFAERPEGSVSTLKIQRTQQEDSAVYLCASSLGTSGRLEEQYFGPGTRLTVT.